Below are 16 T cell receptor beta chains sequenced from a single sample in a study of response to subunit inactivated influenza vaccine. TCRdb re-called the RT-PCR reads through MiXCR, storing one row per CDR3 protein. The table includes 590,000 or so distinct CDR3 sequences, approximately 14% detected once. Sequenced here: PBMCs from blood, sampled 14 to 15 days before vaccination. The receptors come from a man over 45 who received an inactivated influenza vaccine.

This clonotype came up a few times. This chain connects TRBV3-1 to TRBJ1-6; D gene ambiguous. The CDR3 spans 18 residues. V lost 0 bases to trimming and J lost 0 bases, with 12 bases between them. Germline V gene data show CDR1 as LGHDT and CDR2 as YNNKEL (reference sequence). The CDR3 here is CASSQEGRRSSYNSPLHF. In DNA, the CDR3 is TGTGCCAGCAGCCAAGAAGGCAGGCGGAGCTCCTATAATTCACCCCTCCACTTT.

This clonotype occurred a few times. The J gene is TRBJ2-3, the V gene TRBV2; TRBD2 aligns across 8 bases. Losses at the gene ends were 8 bases for V and 6 bases for J; bases not matched to a gene: 10. The germline V gene has CDR1 SNHLY and CDR2 FYNNEI. The CDR3 extends over 14 amino acids. DNA for the CDR3: TGTGCCAGCGTTCCACTAGCGGCTCTGGATACGCAGTATTTT. It yields the protein CASVPLAALDTQYF.

This clonotype has just a few counts. The chain links TRBV7-9 to TRBJ2-3, with 8 positions matching TRBD2. Germline CDR1 is SEHNR and CDR2 is FQNEAQ (reference sequence). This CDR3 spans 15 amino acids. The ends lost 3 bases at V and 12 bases at J; junction bases unmatched: 14. The CDR3 bases are TGTGCCAGCAGCTTGCCCTCACGGGGGGGCCCTCACCAGTATTTT. As protein: CASSLPSRGGPHQYF. The full variable domain, its missing parts supplied by reference TRBV7-9 and TRBJ2-3, is DTGVSQNPRHKITKRGQNVTFRCDPISEHNRLYWYRQTLGQGPEFLTYFQNEAQLEKSRLLSDRFSAERPKGSFSTLEIQRTEQGDSAMYLCASSLPSRGGPHQYFGPGTRLTVL.

Note on this clonotype: A much larger clone differs by one base, so this may be a read error. The CDR3 region has the DNA TGTGCCAGCACCTTGACAGGGAGCTCCTACGAGCAGTACTTC. This gives the protein CASTLTGSSYEQYF. This sequence joins TRBV6-2 or TRBV6-3 and TRBJ2-7; 7 positions match TRBD1. Germline trimming cut 7 bases from V and 0 bases from J; bases unmatched to any gene: 6. Germline loops: CDR1 MNHEY, CDR2 SVGEGT. The CDR3 contains 14 residues.

This clonotype was recorded at least ten times. The chain recombines TRBV5-1 with TRBJ2-2, with D hard to call. CDR3 length: 16 amino acids. V was cut by 0 bases and J by 3 bases, with 12 bases left in between. Germline CDR1 is SGHRS and CDR2 is YFSETQ. The CDR3 is CASSLALNRDTGELFF. The DNA for the CDR3 is TGCGCCAGCAGCTTGGCCCTAAACCGGGACACCGGGGAGCTGTTTTTT.

V is TRBV7-9 and J is TRBJ1-5; a weak D match, TRBD1 (5 bases). From germline, CDR1 is SEHNR and CDR2 FQNEAQ (reference sequence). Trimming took 4 bases from V and 0 from J, leaving 10 bases between them. The CDR3 contains 15 residues. CDR3 sequence: CASSSGLTSNQPQHF. In nucleotides, the CDR3 is TGTGCCAGCAGCTCGGGACTGACTAGCAATCAGCCCCAGCATTTT.

In this sample, this clonotype turned up a few times. J is TRBJ2-1 and V is TRBV12-3 or TRBV12-4; D might be TRBD1 (5 bases). The CDR3 loop spans 15 amino acids. V lost 3 bases to trimming and J lost 2 bases, with 11 bases between them. The CDR3, as DNA: TGTGCCAGCAGTTTTCTGGACATAGCCTACAATGAGCAGTTCTTC. This codes for CASSFLDIAYNEQFF.

This clonotype was observed a handful of times. The J gene is TRBJ2-7, the V gene TRBV6-1; 7 positions match TRBD1. This CDR3 is built from 15 residues. CDR1 MNHNS and CDR2 SASEGT come from the germline V gene. Losses at the gene ends were 6 bases for V and 0 bases for J; bases not matched to a gene: 8. The CDR3 DNA sequence: TGTGCCAGCAGAGTTACCGGGACAGTCTCCTACGAGCAGTACTTC. Encoded protein: CASRVTGTVSYEQYF.

This clonotype occurred a few times. V and J are TRBV15 and TRBJ2-1, with 7 positions matching TRBD1. CDR1 LNHNV and CDR2 YYDKDF come from the germline V gene (reference sequence). The CDR3 has 15 residues. J gave up 6 bases and V 0 bases, and 5 bases lay outside the gene matches. CDR3 sequence reads: CATSRDPGQFNEQFF. The DNA for the CDR3 is TGTGCCACCAGCAGAGATCCGGGACAGTTCAATGAGCAGTTCTTC.

The chain uses TRBV2 and TRBJ2-3; the D is unclear. The CDR3 length is 12 residues. V lost 8 bases to trimming and J lost 6 bases, with 12 bases between them. Looked up from germline, CDR1 is SNHLY and CDR2 is FYNNEI. The CDR3 DNA reads TGTGCCAGCGTTTTCCCCGAGGATACGCAGTATTTT. It specifies CASVFPEDTQYF.

J is TRBJ2-7 and V is TRBV6-5, with 7 positions matching TRBD1. The CDR3 contains 15 residues. V shed 2 bases, J shed 0 bases, and the junction held 4 bases outside the gene matches. The germline CDR1 and CDR2 sequences are MNHEY and SVGAGI. CDR3 loop: CASSYGTVSSYEQYF. The CDR3 DNA follows: TGTGCCAGCAGTTACGGGACAGTGAGCTCCTACGAGCAGTACTTC.

This clonotype was seen more than once but under ten times. The genes are TRBV12-3 or TRBV12-4 and TRBJ1-5; 7 nucleotides align to TRBD1. The CDR3 is made up of 15 amino acids. V shed 7 bases and J 3 bases; nucleotides not matched to a gene: 9. Here the CDR3 DNA reads TGTGCCAGCACCCTATCGACAGGGTTCAATCAGCCCCAGCATTTT. This codes for CASTLSTGFNQPQHF.

This clonotype was counted at least ten times. The chain is built from TRBV7-9 and TRBJ1-5, with TRBD1 matching 7 bases. J lost 4 bases, V lost 4 bases, and 4 bases had no gene match. This CDR3 is built from 14 residues. Germline V gives CDR1 SEHNR, CDR2 FQNEAQ (reference sequence). CDR3 in DNA: TGTGCCAGCAGCTCCGGACAGGAGAATCAGCCCCAGCATTTT. This sequence encodes CASSSGQENQPQHF.

This clonotype was detected many times. The chain combines TRBV24-1 with TRBJ2-1, with TRBD1 matching 8 bases. Germline CDR1 reads KGHDR; CDR2 reads SFDVKD. Trimming at V came to 3 bases and at J to 4 bases, leaving 13 bases not matched to a gene. This CDR3 spans 18 amino acids. The DNA of the CDR3 is TGTGCCACCAGTGATCCCTCGACAGGGGCTAATCGGTACAATGAGCAGTTCTTC. Translation gives CATSDPSTGANRYNEQFF.

J is TRBJ2-1 and V is TRBV3-1; D is ambiguous. Germline CDR1 LGHDT, CDR2 YNNKEL (reference sequence). The ends were cut back, 1 base at V and 0 bases at J, with 16 bases in the middle. The CDR3 consists of 18 residues. As DNA, the CDR3 is TGTGCCAGCAGCCAAGGCCCTGTTGCGGAAAGCTCCTACAATGAGCAGTTCTTC. It encodes CASSQGPVAESSYNEQFF.

This clonotype was picked up many times. V is TRBV6-5 and J is TRBJ1-1; D perhaps matches TRBD1 (5 bases). The CDR3 spans 13 residues. Germline V gene data show CDR1 as MNHEY and CDR2 as SVGAGI. V lost 6 bases and J lost 11, with 19 bases in between. DNA for the CDR3: TGTGCCAGCAGATACGCTGACGGGGGGACGGCTTTCTTT. It specifies CASRYADGGTAFF.